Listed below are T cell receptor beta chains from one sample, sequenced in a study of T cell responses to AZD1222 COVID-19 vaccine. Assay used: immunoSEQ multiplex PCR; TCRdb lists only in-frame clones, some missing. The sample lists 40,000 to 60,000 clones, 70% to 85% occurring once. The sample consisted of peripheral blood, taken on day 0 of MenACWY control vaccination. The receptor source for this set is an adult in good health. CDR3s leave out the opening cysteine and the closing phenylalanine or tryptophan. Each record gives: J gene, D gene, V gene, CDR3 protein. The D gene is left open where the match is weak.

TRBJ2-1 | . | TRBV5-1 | ASSLLYNEQF
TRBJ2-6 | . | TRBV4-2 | ASSQEPGSGANVLT
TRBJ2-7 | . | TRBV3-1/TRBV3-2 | ASSQAGASGQQY
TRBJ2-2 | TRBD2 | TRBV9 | ASSPGLAGKTGELF
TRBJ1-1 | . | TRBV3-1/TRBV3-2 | ASSQGGLAEAF
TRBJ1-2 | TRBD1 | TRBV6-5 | ASSTRDRGNYGYT
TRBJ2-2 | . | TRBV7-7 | ASSPRGFGTGELF
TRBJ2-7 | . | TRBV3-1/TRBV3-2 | ASSHSWYEQY
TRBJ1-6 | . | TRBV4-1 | ASSQGKQKTPLH
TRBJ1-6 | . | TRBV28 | ASRSSSYNSPLH
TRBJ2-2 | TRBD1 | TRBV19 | ASSQGAGTGELF
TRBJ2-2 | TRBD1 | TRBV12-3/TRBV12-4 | ASSTRQGALF
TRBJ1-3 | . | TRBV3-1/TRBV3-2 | ASSASNMGTEAGNTIY
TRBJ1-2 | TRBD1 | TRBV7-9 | ASSLDGQGDYGYT
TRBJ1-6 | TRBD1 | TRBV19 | ASSTTGGGSPLH
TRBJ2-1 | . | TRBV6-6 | ASSWDTYNEQF
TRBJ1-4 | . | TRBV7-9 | ASSWWGRDEKLF
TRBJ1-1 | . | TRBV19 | ASSTQAEAF
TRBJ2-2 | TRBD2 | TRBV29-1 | SVLAGGNTGELF
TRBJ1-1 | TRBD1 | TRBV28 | ATSTGGVTEAF
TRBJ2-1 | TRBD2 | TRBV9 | ASSSASGYNEQF
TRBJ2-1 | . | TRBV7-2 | ASSLVAGYEQF
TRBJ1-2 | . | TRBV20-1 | SASRSGYT
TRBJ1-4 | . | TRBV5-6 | ASSLRGVNEKLF
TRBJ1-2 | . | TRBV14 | ASSQESIFGGADGYT
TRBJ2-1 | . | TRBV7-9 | ASSLWVRRESEQF
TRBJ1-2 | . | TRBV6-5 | ASSYSQGLHYGYT
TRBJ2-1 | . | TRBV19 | ASSIRYGGSSYNEQF
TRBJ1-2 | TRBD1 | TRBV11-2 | ASSLAAGGYYGYT
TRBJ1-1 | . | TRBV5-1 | ASSLAAGRTEAF
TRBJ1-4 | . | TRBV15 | ATSTDPRGEKLF
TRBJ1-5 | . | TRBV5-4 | ASSSVPGPNQPQH
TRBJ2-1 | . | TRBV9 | ASSVSNGLVYNEQF
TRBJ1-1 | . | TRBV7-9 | ASSLSRGTEAF
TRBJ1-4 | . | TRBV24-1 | APGPFCRGRETNEKLF
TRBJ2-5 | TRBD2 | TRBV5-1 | ASSLGGLAGETQY
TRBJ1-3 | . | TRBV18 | ASSYAGFGNTIY
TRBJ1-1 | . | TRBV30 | AWSALRVNTEAF
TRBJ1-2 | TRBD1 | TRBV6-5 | ASSSGTGQSYGYT
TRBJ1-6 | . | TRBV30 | AWSVETPNSPLH
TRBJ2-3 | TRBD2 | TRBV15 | ATSLAGGRDTQY
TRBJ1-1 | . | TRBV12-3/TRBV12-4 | ASITGPNTEAF
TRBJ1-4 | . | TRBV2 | ASSEGAEKLF
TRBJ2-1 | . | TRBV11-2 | ASARSRTPGEEQF
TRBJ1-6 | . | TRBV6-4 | ASSTSGSNSPLH
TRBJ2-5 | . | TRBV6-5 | ASSYSSGQETQY
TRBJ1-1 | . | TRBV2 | ASCYERGTAF
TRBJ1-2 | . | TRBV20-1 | SAFRWGYT
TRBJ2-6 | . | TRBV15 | ATSSSTSGANVLT
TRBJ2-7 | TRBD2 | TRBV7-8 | ASELSSGAPTYEQY
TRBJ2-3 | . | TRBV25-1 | ASRGGLGTDTQY
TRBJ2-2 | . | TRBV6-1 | ASSELEGYTGELF